A single sample gave rise to the 29 T cell receptor beta chains below, sequenced in a study of shared clonotypes between healthy human individuals. Using immunoSEQ multiplex PCR, the repertoire was profiled, and TCRdb retains in-frame clones only, with some absent. The table lists about 560,000 clones, around 78% of them singletons. The sequenced sample consisted of PBMCs. The source of these receptors is a woman aged 40 to 55 in good health. Some clones in this sample may be carry-over from other donors' samples.

This rearrangement joins TRBV27 to TRBJ2-1; D is possibly TRBD1 (5 bases). The CDR3 runs to 15 residues. Per the germline V gene, CDR1 is MNHEY and CDR2 is SMNVEV (reference sequence). V was trimmed by 3 bases and J by 7 bases, leaving 16 bases between them. The CDR3 bases are TGTGCCAGCAGTTTCCAAGGTCAGGGCGAGAATGAGCAGTTCTTC. It encodes CASSFQGQGENEQFF.

This clone was observed a few times. The chain has TRBV7-9 and TRBJ1-1; D gene ambiguous. From germline, CDR1 is SEHNR and CDR2 FQNEAQ (reference sequence). The CDR3 covers 16 residues. V was clipped by 6 bases and J by 0 bases, with 17 bases between them. The CDR3 DNA is TGTGCCAGCAGACCCTCCCGGACGGCTATGAACACTGAAGCTTTCTTT. It translates to CASRPSRTAMNTEAFF.

The chain recombines TRBV11-2 with TRBJ2-3; tentative D call: TRBD2 (6 bases). Germline-derived CDR1 and CDR2 are SGHAT and FQNNGV. The CDR3 extends over 16 amino acids. V was pared by 0 bases and J by 2 bases, with 12 bases between. This CDR3 reads CASSLDRGSFTDTQYF. In DNA, the CDR3 is TGTGCCAGCAGCTTAGATCGGGGGAGCTTCACAGATACGCAGTATTTT. The full variable domain, its missing parts supplied by reference TRBV11-2 and TRBJ2-3, is EAGVAQSPRYKIIEKRQSVAFWCNPISGHATLYWYQQILGQGPKLLIQFQNNGVVDDSQLPKDRFSAERLKGVDSTLKIQPAKLEDSAVYLCASSLDRGSFTDTQYFGPGTRLTVL.

The gene calls are TRBV5-4 and TRBJ1-1, with a tentative D call TRBD1 (5 bases). The CDR3 consists of 15 residues. V gave up 4 bases and J gave up 1 base, with 14 bases separating them. Germline lookup yields CDR1 SGHNT and CDR2 YYREEE (reference sequence). The CDR3 reads CASSHKGRGNTEAFF. In nucleotides, the CDR3 is TGTGCCAGCAGCCATAAGGGAAGGGGGAACACTGAAGCTTTCTTT.

The chain has TRBV5-4 and TRBJ2-7, with D possibly TRBD1 on 6 matching bases. Trimming pared 0 bases from V and 2 bases from J, leaving 12 bases between. CDR1 and CDR2 (germline): SGHNT, YYREEE (reference sequence). The CDR3 spans 15 residues. As DNA, the CDR3 is TGTGCCAGCAGCTTGGGGACAGAGCTCACCTACGAGCAGTACTTC. Protein: CASSLGTELTYEQYF.

This clone showed up just a few times. The chain is built from TRBV4-2 and TRBJ2-5, with TRBD1 identical over 7 bases. CDR3 length: 18 amino acids. CDR1 is LGHNA, CDR2 YNFKEQ, per germline. V was pared by 0 bases and J by 5 bases, with 15 bases of the junction left unmatched. The CDR3 sequence is CASSQEPAETGIWETQYF. The CDR3 bases are TGTGCCAGCAGCCAAGAACCGGCCGAGACAGGGATATGGGAGACCCAGTACTTC.

The J gene is TRBJ1-2, the V gene TRBV10-3, with D possibly being TRBD1 (5 bases). Germline values: CDR1 ENHRY, CDR2 SYGVKD. The V and J ends lost 3 bases and 5 bases respectively, with 10 bases between them. The CDR3 is 13 residues long. The CDR3 reads CAISDTGGYGYTF. The CDR3 DNA sequence: TGTGCCATCAGTGATACCGGGGGATATGGCTACACCTTC.

The rearrangement uses TRBV10-2 and TRBJ1-1, with no clear D. Germline assignment: CDR1 WSHSY and CDR2 SAAADI. Between the trimmed V and J ends, which lost 7 bases and 0 bases, there was a span of 18 bases. The CDR3 is made up of 16 amino acids. The CDR3 sequence: CASTARITDLNTEAFF. The CDR3, as DNA: TGCGCCAGCACTGCGAGAATCACCGACTTGAACACTGAAGCTTTCTTT.

This clone was found once. CDR3 loop: CAISGISVGHEQYF. DNA of the CDR3: TGTGCCATCAGCGGGATCTCAGTCGGGCACGAGCAGTACTTC. The chain employs TRBV10-3 and TRBJ2-7; TRBD2 is a possible D gene (5 bases). CDR3 length: 14 amino acids. Germline CDR1 ENHRY, CDR2 SYGVKD. The V end lost 6 bases, the J end lost 5 bases, and 17 bases lay between the germline ends.

The chain is built from TRBV11-3 and TRBJ2-1; 11 positions agree with TRBD1. The CDR3 length is 15 residues. The germline gives CDR1 SGHNT, CDR2 YENEEA. After removal of 1 base from V and 7 bases from J, the junction contained 3 bases not matched to a gene. As DNA, the CDR3 is TGTGCCAGCAGCTTAGGCCGGGACAGGGGGAATGAGCAGTTCTTC. Translating it yields CASSLGRDRGNEQFF.

The V call is TRBV30, the J call TRBJ2-3; 7 bases agree with TRBD1. Per the germline V gene, CDR1 is GTSNPN and CDR2 is SVGIG (reference sequence). The V gene end was trimmed by 2 bases and the J gene end by 5 bases; junction bases not matched to a gene: 4. The CDR3 is 13 residues long. Written as DNA, the CDR3 is TGTGCCTGGAGTACAGGGGTGGGAGATACGCAGTATTTT. Its translation: CAWSTGVGDTQYF.

J is TRBJ2-1 and V is TRBV6-5, with 10 bases aligning to TRBD2. CDR3 length equals 14 residues. Germline CDR1 is MNHEY and CDR2 is SVGAGI. Losses at the gene ends were 10 bases for V and 9 bases for J; bases not matched to a gene: 12. The CDR3 here is CATSGEREGGEQFF. For the CDR3, the DNA is TGTGCCACGTCGGGGGAGCGGGAGGGTGGTGAGCAGTTCTTC.

The rearrangement joins TRBV11-2 to TRBJ2-1; 10 bases line up with TRBD2. V lost 5 bases to trimming and J lost 3 bases; unmatched junction nucleotides: 4. Germline CDR1 reads SGHAT; CDR2 reads FQNNGV. This CDR3 contains 15 residues. CDR3 sequence: CASSQWTSGYNEQFF. In DNA form, the CDR3 reads TGTGCCAGCAGCCAGTGGACTAGCGGCTACAATGAGCAGTTCTTC.

This clone occurred once. This sequence joins TRBV5-1 and TRBJ2-2; TRBD1 aligns across 11 bases. With 6 bases clipped from V and 6 bases from J, the junction kept 4 bases outside the gene matches. The CDR3 spans 14 residues. CDR1 SGHRS and CDR2 YFSETQ come from the germline V gene. CDR3 loop: CASMGTGGPGELFF. As DNA, the CDR3 is TGCGCCAGCATGGGGACAGGGGGTCCCGGGGAGCTGTTTTTT.

V usage is TRBV18 and J usage is TRBJ1-3; no firm D call. Trimming removed 2 bases from V and 0 bases from J, with 14 bases in between. Germline-derived CDR1 and CDR2 are KGHSH and LQKENI. The CDR3 consists of 17 residues. The CDR3 DNA reads as TGTGCCAGCTCACCAGGGCAGGCCCAATTCTCTGGAAACACCATATATTTT. Translating it yields CASSPGQAQFSGNTIYF.

The chain has TRBV29-1 and TRBJ2-2, with D perhaps TRBD1 or TRBD2 (6 bases each). Germline V gene lookup returns CDR1 SQVTM and CDR2 ANQGSEA. With 3 bases removed from V and 5 bases from J, the gap between germline ends came to 16 bases. The CDR3 length is 15 residues. The CDR3 region is CSVDVSGATTGELFF. CDR3 DNA: TGCAGCGTTGATGTATCGGGGGCCACAACCGGGGAGCTGTTTTTT.

A single count supports this clone. The genes are TRBV9 and TRBJ1-1; a weak D match, TRBD1 (6 bases). This CDR3 is built from 14 residues. Trimming shortened V by 0 bases and J by 5 bases, and 11 bases separated the two germline ends. Germline V gene sequence: CDR1 SGDLS, CDR2 YYNGEE. DNA of the CDR3: TGTGCCAGCAGCGTAGTGGGGGCGAGAACTGAAGCTTTCTTT. Its translation: CASSVVGARTEAFF.

J is TRBJ2-4 and V is TRBV5-1; 8 bases match TRBD2. Germline V gene data show CDR1 as SGHRS and CDR2 as YFSETQ. The CDR3 consists of 13 residues. Trimming cost V 5 bases and J 8 bases; bases outside gene matches: 6. The CDR3 loop reads CASSESLADIQYF. The DNA for the CDR3 is TGCGCCAGCAGTGAATCACTAGCGGACATTCAGTACTTC.

The rearrangement uses TRBV4-1 and TRBJ2-3; 11 bases are a match to TRBD2. The length of the CDR3 is 16 residues. The V segment lost 6 bases and the J segment 8 bases; nucleotides outside the gene matches: 13. The germline gives CDR1 MGHRA, CDR2 YSYEKL. The CDR3 DNA reads TGCGCCAGCAGTGCTACTAGCGGGAGTCCCCCAGGTACGCAGTATTTT. Translating gives CASSATSGSPPGTQYF.

The rearrangement uses TRBV19 and TRBJ2-7; the match to TRBD2 covers 13 bases. This CDR3 spans 18 amino acids. Looked up from germline, CDR1 is LNHDA and CDR2 is SQIVND (reference sequence). The V segment lost 7 bases and the J segment 2 bases; nucleotides outside the gene matches: 14. The CDR3 region is CASTPGSFTSGRAYEQYF. The CDR3 bases are TGTGCCAGTACCCCAGGGTCGTTTACTAGCGGGAGGGCCTACGAGCAGTACTTC.

The gene calls are TRBV4-2 and TRBJ2-5, with TRBD2 matching 9 bases. Trimming removed 0 bases from V and 4 bases from J; junction bases left unmatched: 3. This CDR3 is built from 15 residues. Germline CDR1 is LGHNA and CDR2 is YNFKEQ. For the CDR3, the DNA is TGTGCCAGCAGCCAAGAGCGGGAGGGAGTAGAGACCCAGTACTTC. Its translation is CASSQEREGVETQYF.

This chain uses TRBV2 with TRBJ2-7; TRBD2 matches at 12 bases. CDR3 length equals 15 residues. Trimming at V came to 5 bases and at J to 4 bases, leaving 6 bases not matched to a gene. The germline V gene encodes CDR1 SNHLY and CDR2 FYNNEI. The CDR3 sequence is CASSSRTSGTYEQYF. For the CDR3, the DNA is TGTGCCAGCAGTTCCCGGACTAGCGGGACGTACGAGCAGTACTTC. Looking up the rest from reference TRBV2 and TRBJ2-7 gives the full variable domain: EPEVTQTPSHQVTQMGQEVILRCVPISNHLYFYWYRQILGQKVEFLVSFYNNEISEKSEIFDDQFSVERPDGSNFTLKIRSTKLEDSAMYFCASSSRTSGTYEQYFGPGTRLTVT.

This clone was detected a few times. The V and J genes are TRBV29-1 and TRBJ2-5; D call uncertain. From germline, CDR1 is SQVTM and CDR2 ANQGSEA. CDR3 length equals 11 residues. Trimming took 4 bases from V and 2 from J, leaving 5 bases between them. CDR3 DNA: TGCAGCGTTGTCCCTCAAGAGACCCAGTACTTC. It codes for CSVVPQETQYF.

On this clone: Other DNA sequences in this sample translate to the same CDR3. V and J are TRBV27 and TRBJ2-2, with unresolved D. Trimming cost V 2 bases and J 6 bases, with 10 bases left between them. The length of the CDR3 is 14 residues. CDR1 and CDR2 (germline): MNHEY, SMNVEV (reference sequence). The DNA of the CDR3 is TGTGCCAGCAGTTTAACTGGCTGGGCCGGGGAGCTGTTTTTT. Translated: CASSLTGWAGELFF.

This clone was observed a handful of times. The V call is TRBV2, the J call TRBJ2-1; D call uncertain. Trimming stripped 3 bases from V and 0 bases from J, with 9 bases between. Germline V gives CDR1 SNHLY, CDR2 FYNNEI. This CDR3 comprises 15 residues. The CDR3 nucleotides read TGTGCCAGCAGTGAGAGGATGGGCTCCTACAATGAGCAGTTCTTC. This codes for CASSERMGSYNEQFF.

J is TRBJ1-1 and V is TRBV7-3, with D uncertain. The CDR3 is 14 amino acids. CDR1 and CDR2 (germline): SGHTA, FQGTGA. V was cut by 1 base and J by 0 bases, with 6 bases left in between. CDR3 nucleotides: TGTGCCAGCAGCTTAAACCCCATGAACACTGAAGCTTTCTTT. It specifies CASSLNPMNTEAFF.

In the case of this clone: With only one base between it and a far larger clone, this is likely a read error. This chain joins TRBV30 and TRBJ1-5; D is uncertain. Germline V gives CDR1 GTSNPN, CDR2 SVGIG (reference sequence). The CDR3 has 14 amino acids. V lost 3 bases and J 4 bases, leaving 13 bases between the germline ends. For the CDR3, the DNA is TGTGCCTGGAGCGGCACGATAGCGAATCAGCCCCAGCATTTT. Translating gives CAWSGTIANQPQHF.

The chain is built from TRBV19 and TRBJ2-7; maybe TRBD1 (6 bases). Per germline, CDR1 LNHDA and CDR2 SQIVND (reference sequence). Deletions cut 4 bases from V and 2 bases from J, with 18 bases between. The CDR3 runs 16 residues. In nucleotides, the CDR3 is TGTGCCAGTAGTACACTACCGACCAGGGGAACCTACGAGCAGTACTTC. Translating gives CASSTLPTRGTYEQYF.

V and J are TRBV10-2 and TRBJ2-3; 9 nucleotides line up with TRBD2. The germline V gene has CDR1 WSHSY and CDR2 SAAADI. Germline trimming cut 6 bases from V and 2 bases from J; bases unmatched to any gene: 6. This CDR3 comprises 15 residues. The DNA of the CDR3 is TGCGCCAGCAGGAGACTAGCGGTAAACACAGATACGCAGTATTTT. This codes for CASRRLAVNTDTQYF.